What follows describes a single TCR beta chain. Its antigen remains unknown. Germline and genes here are mouse. The data belong to a study of tissue T cells after allogeneic stem cell transplantation. Overall study results and limits: Within patients, tissue anatomy strongly shaped TCR repertoire composition.

The protocol was immunoSEQ multiplex PCR, while the TCRdb copy is restricted to in-frame clones and leaves out a portion. Counted here are thousands of clones, approximately 50% occurring once; the ten biggest clones make up around 17%. Time point in this sample: mouse harvest day 14 after allogeneic transplant. Each mouse received 10^7 T-cell-depleted marrow cells plus 10^6 splenic CD5+ T cells by tail vein. This TCR was sampled from a female BALB/c mouse given C57BL/6 T cells with graft-versus-host disease after an allogeneic hematopoietic cell transplant. Sequenced material: lymph node tissue.

CDR3 protein: CASSLEGGDTEVFF. The sequenced part of the CDR3 DNA is TGTGCCAGCAGCTTAGAGGGGGGGGACACAGAAGTCTTC. The V gene is TRBV3, the J gene TRBJ1-1, with D possibly TRBD1 on 6 matching bases. The sequenced fragment ends 1 residue before the CDR3 boundary, so the rest is inferred from the germline J gene. The CDR3 covers 14 residues. V was pared by 1 base and J by 3 bases, with 9 bases between. Per the germline V gene, CDR1 is SNHLY and CDR2 is FYNGKV (reference sequence).